The clone carrying this T cell receptor (beta chain) was picked up many times. The entry originates in a study of T cells in Graves' hyperthyroidism and ophthalmopathy. The V and J ends lost 3 bases and 0 bases, in that order; junction bases with no gene match: 7. Germline assignment: CDR1 SEHNR and CDR2 FQNEAQ (reference sequence). The CDR3 consists of 17 residues. TCR beta CDR3 regions were amplified from RNA. First-round RT-PCR targeting the TCR CDR3 was performed with the HTBI primer set. TCRdb re-called the multiplex PCR reads with MiXCR, one entry per CDR3 protein. The sample lists about 700,000 distinct CDR3 sequences; around 15% were seen once.

The sequence was collected from a woman aged 18-29 years with Graves' hyperthyroidism. The sequenced material came from blood. The chain joins TRBV7-9 to TRBJ2-3, with 9 bases identical to TRBD2. CDR3 DNA: TGTGCCAGCAGCTTTAGACTAGCGGCCTCTAGCACAGATACGCAGTATTTT. This translates into CASSFRLAASSTDTQYF.